The 26 T cell receptor beta chains below were found in one sample sequenced in a study of blood T cell repertoires in COVID-19. Method: immunoSEQ multiplex PCR; TCRdb's copy keeps in-frame clones and lacks some. The data hold approximately 270,000 clones, with about nine tenths observed a single time. The sample consisted of peripheral blood. The source of these receptors is a woman aged 25 to 39 with COVID-19, enrolled during active disease.

The table lists this clone with a count of one. J is TRBJ2-6 and V is TRBV30; D is undetermined. Germline V lookup: CDR1 GTSNPN, CDR2 SVGIG (reference sequence). V shed 4 bases and J shed 0 bases, with 10 bases lying between them. The CDR3 extends over 15 amino acids. This CDR3 is CAWKEPVSGANVLTF. The CDR3 bases are TGTGCCTGGAAGGAGCCCGTCTCTGGGGCCAACGTCCTGACTTTC.

The chain carries TRBV27 and TRBJ1-1; no definite D call. The CDR3 runs to 14 residues. Germline lookup yields CDR1 MNHEY and CDR2 SMNVEV (reference sequence). The V and J ends lost 7 bases and 2 bases respectively, with 14 bases between them. CDR3 sequence (DNA): TGTGCCAGCATCTCCGGGAGTAGAAACACTGAAGCTTTCTTT. Translated, it gives CASISGSRNTEAFF.

The chain couples TRBV19 to TRBJ2-1; the match to TRBD2 covers 11 bases. Losses at the gene ends were 7 bases for V and 0 bases for J; bases not matched to a gene: 5. This CDR3 has 16 residues. In germline, CDR1 is LNHDA, CDR2 SQIVND (reference sequence). The CDR3 DNA reads as TGTGCCAGTACCAGACTAGCGGGGTCCTCCTACAATGAGCAGTTCTTC. This sequence encodes CASTRLAGSSYNEQFF.

CDR3 amino acids: CASSLTNEQFF. DNA of the CDR3: TGTGCCAGCAGCCTGACTAATGAGCAGTTCTTC. This chain connects TRBV9 to TRBJ2-1; D is ambiguous. V gave up 4 bases and J gave up 7 bases, with 6 bases separating them. The CDR3 extends over 11 amino acids. Germline lookup yields CDR1 SGDLS and CDR2 YYNGEE. The whole variable domain, filled in from reference TRBV9 and TRBJ2-1, reads DSGVTQTPKHLITATGQRVTLRCSPRSGDLSVYWYQQSLDQGLQFLIQYYNGEERAKGNILERFSAQQFPDLHSELNLSSLELGDSALYFCASSLTNEQFFGPGTRLTVL.

The chain couples TRBV27 to TRBJ1-2; 12 bases match TRBD1. The V segment lost 5 bases and the J segment 7 bases; nucleotides outside the gene matches: 11. CDR1 is MNHEY, CDR2 SMNVEV, per germline (reference sequence). CDR3 length equals 16 residues. CDR3 residues: CASSIKGTGGAGGYTF. The CDR3 DNA follows: TGTGCCAGCAGTATTAAAGGGACAGGGGGCGCAGGTGGCTACACCTTC.

This chain joins TRBV7-9 and TRBJ1-3; the D is unclear. Trimming removed 7 bases from V and 9 bases from J, with 19 bases in between. Germline V CDR1 and CDR2: SEHNR, FQNEAQ (reference sequence). The CDR3 contains 14 residues. The CDR3 DNA is TGTGCCAGCACCAAAGCCCGGACTACTTCCACCATATATTTT. It translates to CASTKARTTSTIYF.

This chain joins TRBV10-3 and TRBJ2-3, with D maybe TRBD1 (6 bases). The V and J ends lost 6 bases and 2 bases respectively, with 12 bases between them. The CDR3 is made up of 14 amino acids. The V gene's germline CDR1 is ENHRY and CDR2 SYGVKD. The CDR3 DNA follows: TGTGCCATCAGCCAAAGGGGGAACACAGATACGCAGTATTTT. This sequence encodes CAISQRGNTDTQYF.

The chain couples TRBV7-9 to TRBJ2-1, with 7 positions matching TRBD2. The V gene's germline CDR1 is SEHNR and CDR2 FQNEAQ (reference sequence). The CDR3 totals 16 residues. Trimming took 1 base from V and 9 from J; bases not matched to a gene: 12. DNA for the CDR3: TGTGCCAGCAGCTTAGGGGGGAGGGACTGGCTCGGTGAGCAGTTCTTC. Translation gives CASSLGGRDWLGEQFF.

The rearrangement links TRBV9 to TRBJ2-2, with 7 bases fitting TRBD1. Losses at the gene ends were 6 bases for V and 3 bases for J; bases not matched to a gene: 2. This CDR3 contains 13 residues. Germline V gene data show CDR1 as SGDLS and CDR2 as YYNGEE. In DNA, the CDR3 is TGTGCCAGCACGGGACAGTACACCGGGGAGCTGTTTTTT. Translation: CASTGQYTGELFF.

Of note for this clone: Different DNA sequences within this sample yield the same CDR3. This chain connects TRBV6-5 to TRBJ2-6; tentatively, D is TRBD1 (5 bases). V lost 2 bases, J lost 1 base, and 6 bases lay in between. This CDR3 is 15 amino acids long. Germline V lookup: CDR1 MNHEY, CDR2 SVGAGI. The CDR3 sequence: CASSYRGSGANVLTF. The CDR3 bases are TGTGCCAGCAGTTACAGGGGATCTGGGGCCAACGTCCTGACTTTC.

This clone occurred a few times. The V gene is TRBV6-2 or TRBV6-3, the J gene TRBJ1-5; a weak D match, TRBD1 (5 bases). This CDR3 region has 13 residues. In germline, CDR1 is MNHEY, CDR2 SVGEGT. The V and J ends lost 4 bases and 6 bases respectively, with 10 bases between them. CDR3 sequence: CASSLDGGQPQHF. In nucleotides, the CDR3 is TGTGCCAGCAGTTTAGACGGGGGTCAGCCCCAGCATTTT.

This sequence joins TRBV30 and TRBJ1-1; 8 positions agree with TRBD1. Trimming at V came to 3 bases and at J to 1 base, leaving 10 bases not matched to a gene. Germline V gives CDR1 GTSNPN, CDR2 SVGIG (reference sequence). The CDR3 extends over 16 amino acids. CDR3 region: CAWRGAGGRPNTEAFF. CDR3 DNA: TGTGCCTGGAGGGGGGCAGGGGGCCGCCCGAACACTGAAGCTTTCTTT.

The rearrangement joins TRBV7-9 to TRBJ1-1; 10 bases line up with TRBD1. The CDR3 spans 15 residues. Per germline, CDR1 SEHNR and CDR2 FQNEAQ (reference sequence). The J segment lost 4 bases and the V segment lost 6 bases, leaving 8 bases of the junction unmatched. The CDR3 nucleotides are TGTGCCAGCAGTCCTCGACAGGGGGCTATCACTGAAGCTTTCTTT. This codes for CASSPRQGAITEAFF.

The CDR3 protein is CASSLWGGSYNEQFF. CDR3 bases: TGTGCCAGCAGTTTGTGGGGGGGGTCCTACAATGAGCAGTTCTTC. The genes are TRBV27 and TRBJ2-1; 7 bases map to TRBD2. Looked up from germline, CDR1 is MNHEY and CDR2 is SMNVEV (reference sequence). The CDR3 is made up of 15 amino acids. Losses at the gene ends were 3 bases for V and 1 base for J; bases not matched to a gene: 3.

This clone appeared once. The chain uses TRBV18 and TRBJ2-1; 7 bases line up with TRBD2. Looked up from germline, CDR1 is KGHSH and CDR2 is LQKENI. CDR3 size: 15 residues. V lost 6 bases and J lost 6; bases outside the gene matches: 11. The CDR3 sequence is CASSAAGVTSNEQFF. DNA of the CDR3: TGTGCCAGCTCCGCGGCGGGGGTTACTAGCAATGAGCAGTTCTTC.

This clone appeared once. Other DNA sequences in the sample encode the same CDR3. CDR3 in amino acids: CASSLGAGSNTEAFF. In nucleotides, the CDR3 is TGTGCCAGCAGCTTAGGGGCAGGGTCAAACACTGAAGCTTTCTTT. The chain combines TRBV7-6 with TRBJ1-1, with D maybe TRBD1 (5 bases). V shed 1 base and J shed 2 bases, with 11 bases lying between them. Per germline, CDR1 SGHVS and CDR2 FNYEAQ. The CDR3 loop spans 15 amino acids.

J is TRBJ1-5 and V is TRBV23-1; a possible D gene is TRBD1 (5 bases). TRBV23-1 is an ORF; its function is uncertain. CDR3 length: 19 amino acids. V was trimmed by 0 bases and J by 3 bases, leaving 21 bases between them. CDR3 sequence reads: CASSQSRAAGRIFNQPQHF. In nucleotides, the CDR3 is TGCGCCAGCAGTCAATCTAGGGCCGCGGGACGGATATTCAATCAGCCCCAGCATTTT.

The chain recombines TRBV6-2 or TRBV6-3 with TRBJ2-4, with 8 bases lining up with TRBD2. Germline V lookup: CDR1 MNHEY, CDR2 SVGEGT. J gave up 0 bases and V 0 bases, and 4 bases lay outside the gene matches. This CDR3 is built from 17 residues. Here the CDR3 reads CASSYSSGGRAKNIQYF. The CDR3 DNA reads as TGTGCCAGCAGTTACTCATCGGGGGGGCGAGCCAAAAACATTCAGTACTTC.

This chain joins TRBV5-4 and TRBJ2-3; TRBD2 agrees at 10 bases. The junction had 6 bases not matched to a gene; V was cut back by 4 bases and J by 1 base. Germline CDR1 and CDR2: SGHNT and YYREEE (reference sequence). CDR3 length: 16 amino acids. CDR3 amino acids: CASSHLAGARTDTQYF. Written as DNA, the CDR3 is TGTGCCAGCAGCCACCTAGCGGGAGCCCGCACAGATACGCAGTATTTT.

The CDR3 DNA reads as TGTGCCAGCAGCTTAGGGGCTAGCGGGACTGAGACCCAGTACTTC. Its protein product is CASSLGASGTETQYF. The rearrangement links TRBV13 to TRBJ2-5; TRBD2 aligns across 9 bases. CDR1 is PRHDT, CDR2 FYEKMQ, per germline (reference sequence). This CDR3 is built from 15 residues. V was pared by 0 bases and J by 5 bases, with 4 bases of the junction left unmatched.

V usage is TRBV5-1 and J usage is TRBJ2-3; 8 bases are a match to TRBD1. The CDR3 loop spans 14 amino acids. V was pared by 7 bases and J by 5 bases, with 9 bases of the junction left unmatched. Germline CDR1 SGHRS, CDR2 YFSETQ. CDR3 in DNA: TGCGCCAGCCGCGGGACAGGTCTCGGAGATACGCAGTATTTT. Protein sequence: CASRGTGLGDTQYF.

The chain recombines TRBV15 with TRBJ1-3, with TRBD1 as a possible D gene (5 bases). The CDR3 is 21 amino acids. Looked up from germline, CDR1 is LNHNV and CDR2 is YYDKDF (reference sequence). Trimming removed 3 bases at V and 0 bases at J, with 27 bases between. The CDR3 DNA sequence: TGTGCCACCAGCAGTCCTACAGGAGGGTCCCCTTCCTCCTACTCTGGAAACACCATATATTTT. Amino acids: CATSSPTGGSPSSYSGNTIYF.

This chain's CDR3 is CSASVAGLFTGELFF. The DNA of the CDR3 is TGCAGTGCTAGTGTTGCGGGACTGTTCACCGGGGAGCTGTTTTTT. This chain uses TRBV20-1 with TRBJ2-2; maybe TRBD2 (6 bases). CDR1 and CDR2 (germline): DFQATT, SNEGSKA (reference sequence). Trimming pared 3 bases from V and 4 bases from J, leaving 15 bases between. The CDR3 runs 15 residues.

V is TRBV27 and J is TRBJ1-4; D unresolved. Deletions cut 4 bases from V and 0 bases from J, with 6 bases between. CDR1 and CDR2 (germline): MNHEY, SMNVEV (reference sequence). This CDR3 has 14 residues. CDR3 sequence: CASSSPSTNEKLFF. The CDR3 nucleotides are TGTGCCAGCAGTTCCCCTTCAACTAATGAAAAACTGTTTTTT.

The rearrangement joins TRBV28 to TRBJ2-3, with D possibly matching TRBD2 (7 bases). The germline V and J ends were trimmed by 7 bases and 3 bases, with 17 bases remaining between them. Per germline, CDR1 MDHEN and CDR2 SYDVKM. The CDR3 extends over 15 amino acids. The CDR3 protein is CASTLLGGGTDTQYF. CDR3 nucleotides: TGTGCCAGCACCCTTTTGGGAGGGGGTACAGATACGCAGTATTTT.

The J gene is TRBJ2-1, the V gene TRBV11-1, with D tentatively TRBD1 (5 bases). Deletions cut 1 base from V and 5 bases from J, with 6 bases between. Germline V gene sequence: CDR1 SGHAT, CDR2 FQDESV (reference sequence). There are 13 residues in the CDR3. CDR3 loop: CASSLGQNNEQFF. CDR3 DNA: TGTGCCAGCAGCTTAGGACAGAACAATGAGCAGTTCTTC.